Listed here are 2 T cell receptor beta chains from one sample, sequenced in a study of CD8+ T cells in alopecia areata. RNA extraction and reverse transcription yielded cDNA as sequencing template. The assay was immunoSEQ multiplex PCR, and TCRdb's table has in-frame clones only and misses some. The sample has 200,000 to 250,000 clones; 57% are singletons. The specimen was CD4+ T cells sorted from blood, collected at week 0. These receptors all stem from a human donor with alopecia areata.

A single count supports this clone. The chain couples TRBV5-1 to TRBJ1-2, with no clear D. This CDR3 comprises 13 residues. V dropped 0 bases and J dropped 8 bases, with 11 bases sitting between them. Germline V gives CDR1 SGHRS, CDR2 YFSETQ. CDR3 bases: TGCGCCAGCAGCTTGGCCGGGTCTGAAGGCTACACCTTC. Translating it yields CASSLAGSEGYTF. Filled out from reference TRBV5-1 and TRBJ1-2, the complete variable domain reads KAGVTQTPRYLIKTRGQQVTLSCSPISGHRSVSWYQQTPGQGLQFLFEYFSETQRNKGNFPGRFSGRQFSNSRSEMNVSTLELGDSALYLCASSLAGSEGYTFGSGTRLTVV.

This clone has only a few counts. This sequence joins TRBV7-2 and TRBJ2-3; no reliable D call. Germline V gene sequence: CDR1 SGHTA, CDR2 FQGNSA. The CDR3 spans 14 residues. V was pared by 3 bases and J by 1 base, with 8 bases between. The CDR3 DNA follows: TGTGCCAGCAGCTTCGGACCCCGCACAGATACGCAGTATTTT. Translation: CASSFGPRTDTQYF.